This TCR beta chain was captured by sequencing in a study of T cells in narcolepsy. Study-wide context: Donors had narcolepsy type 1 or type 2, or were healthy controls.

Findings and limits, study-wide: Same-patient CSF and blood CD4+ T cell clonotypes included HCRT-specific and TRIB2-specific autoreactive ones. No autoreactive T cell clone sequences appeared in some memory CD4+ repertoires. Blood of same and different patients, but not healthy controls, reportedly held recurring autoreactive clonotypes.

The repertoire was sequenced with immunoSEQ multiplex PCR; TCRdb's copy has only in-frame clones and lacks some. Among some 35,000 clones listed, 81% were seen once. With respect to this clone: The antigen is not known.

Germline trimming cut 6 bases from V and 4 bases from J; bases unmatched to any gene: 6. This CDR3 region has 15 residues. The V gene's germline CDR1 is MNHNS and CDR2 SASEGT. The J gene is TRBJ2-5, the V gene TRBV6-1; TRBD2 agrees at 12 bases. The sequence was collected from a human donor in good health. Material: memory (CD45RA-) CD4+ T cells from blood. The CDR3 DNA follows: TGTGCCAGCAGAACTACTAGCGGGGGGCGAGAGACCCAGTACTTC. Protein product: CASRTTSGGRETQYF.